The sequence of this T cell receptor beta chain was determined in a study of CD8+ T cells in alopecia areata. CDR3 length: 13 residues. The germline V and J ends were trimmed by 4 bases and 7 bases, with 17 bases remaining between them. Germline V CDR1 and CDR2: GTSNPN, SVGIG (reference sequence). The sample's treatment: oral pan-JAK inhibitor, 5-10 mg twice daily. Isolated RNA was reverse transcribed into cDNA used as the sequencing template. Produced via immunoSEQ multiplex PCR; TCRdb's table is partial and in-frame only. The profile shows roughly 140,000 clones, around 82% of them singletons. The genes are TRBV30 and TRBJ2-7; D remains unclear. The sequence came from a human donor with alopecia areata. The source was CD8+ T cells sorted from blood, collected at week 4, from a patient treated with tofacitinib. The CDR3 DNA reads as TGTGCCTGGACTCCTCCAGCTAGACCAGAGCAGTACTTC. Its protein is CAWTPPARPEQYF.